The 5 T cell receptor beta chains below all came from one sample that was sequenced in a study of T cell responses to AZD1222 COVID-19 vaccine. TCRdb keeps only in-frame clones here, not all; method: immunoSEQ multiplex PCR. The table lists roughly 150,000 clones, almost 95% of them singletons, with approximately 2.2% in the top ten. The source material was peripheral blood, sampled on day 0 of AZD1222 vaccination. The receptors were sampled from an adult in good health.

CDR3 protein: CSAEPTSGTPNEQFF. The CDR3 DNA sequence: TGCAGCGCCGAACCGACTAGCGGGACTCCCAATGAGCAGTTCTTC. The V call is TRBV29-1, the J call TRBJ2-1, with 11 positions matching TRBD2. The germline gives CDR1 SQVTM, CDR2 ANQGSEA. This CDR3 comprises 15 residues. J was trimmed by 6 bases and V by 7 bases; bases with no gene match: 11.

The chain couples TRBV2 to TRBJ2-2; 7 nucleotides align to TRBD2. CDR1 and CDR2 from the germline V gene are SNHLY and FYNNEI. V was pared by 2 bases and J by 3 bases, with 6 bases of the junction left unmatched. The CDR3 totals 16 residues. The DNA of the CDR3 is TGTGCCAGCAGTGAATCGACGGGGGGATACACCGGGGAGCTGTTTTTT. Translated: CASSESTGGYTGELFF.

The chain couples TRBV5-1 to TRBJ2-2; 8 bases align to TRBD2. After removal of 1 base from V and 6 bases from J, the junction contained 20 bases not matched to a gene. Germline V CDR1 and CDR2: SGHRS, YFSETQ. The CDR3 totals 20 residues. The CDR3: CASSLRGGGSEREFPGELFF. The CDR3 region has the DNA TGCGCCAGCAGCTTGAGAGGGGGAGGGAGCGAGCGGGAGTTCCCCGGGGAGCTGTTTTTT.

Written as DNA, the CDR3 is TGTGCCAGCAGCCCCGCGGGGACAGTGAACACTGAAGCTTTCTTT. Protein sequence: CASSPAGTVNTEAFF. This sequence joins TRBV14 and TRBJ1-1; 7 positions agree with TRBD1. The CDR3 has 15 amino acids. CDR1 is SGHDN and CDR2 is FVKESK in the germline V gene. Losses at the gene ends were 4 bases for V and 0 bases for J; bases not matched to a gene: 5. Full variable domain (missing parts from reference TRBV14 and TRBJ1-1): EAGVTQFPSHSVIEKGQTVTLRCDPISGHDNLYWYRRVMGKEIKFLLHFVKESKQDESGMPNNRFLAERTGGTYSTLKVQPAELEDSGVYFCASSPAGTVNTEAFFGQGTRLTVV.

This chain uses TRBV3-1 (or the pseudogene TRBV3-2) with TRBJ2-5; 11 nucleotides agree with TRBD2. The CDR3 spans 14 residues. Germline trimming cut 3 bases from V and 5 bases from J; bases unmatched to any gene: 2. The germline V gene encodes CDR1 LGHDT and CDR2 YNNKEL (reference sequence). The chain's CDR3 is CASSHLAGGETQYF. For the CDR3, the DNA is TGTGCCAGCAGCCACTTAGCGGGAGGGGAGACCCAGTACTTC.